This T cell receptor beta chain is from a study of cytomegalovirus exposure and HLA in healthy donors. Germline trimming cut 0 bases from V and 4 bases from J; bases unmatched to any gene: 2. The CDR3 consists of 15 residues. Germline-derived CDR1 and CDR2 are SGHKS and YYEKEE (reference sequence). Vbeta (60) and Jbeta (13) primers were used in the PCR. Clones were sequenced by immunoSEQ multiplex PCR, and TCRdb holds only the in-frame ones, with some missing. The sample data list 150,000 to 200,000 clones. Sequenced: PBMCs. The chain joins TRBV5-5 to TRBJ2-1; 9 bases match TRBD1. The clonotype was recovered from a man aged 30 to 45 in good health and CMV-seronegative. DNA for the CDR3: TGTGCCAGCAGCTTGGAACAGGGGGCGTACAATGAGCAGTTCTTC. This codes for CASSLEQGAYNEQFF.